This TCR beta chain appears in the sequencing data of a study of CD8+CD57+ T cells in acquired aplastic anemia. Genomic DNA, the template, was used for profiling of the TCR beta VDJ and CDR3. TCRdb re-derived calls from the reads in MiXCR, one entry per CDR3 protein. The profile shows hundreds of thousands of distinct CDR3 sequences, under 40% of them singletons. The CDR3 is made up of 14 amino acids. Trimming removed 4 bases from V and 3 bases from J, with 12 bases in between. Germline assignment: CDR1 MNHEY and CDR2 SVGAGI. Before being chosen for sequencing, patients had shown CD8+CD57+ cell expansion by flow cytometry.

This sequence was found in a human donor with aplastic anemia. The genes are TRBV6-5 and TRBJ1-2, with D possibly being TRBD1 (5 bases). The sample taken for sequencing was sorted CD4+, CD8+, or CD8+CD57+ T cells (not recorded which) from PBMCs. CDR3 amino acids: CASSWETDHYGYTF. DNA for the CDR3: TGTGCCAGCAGTTGGGAGACAGATCACTATGGCTACACCTTC.